This T cell receptor (beta chain) was recovered during a study of T cell responses to AZD1222 COVID-19 vaccine. Study observations and caveats: Clonal diversity may have been underestimated in mostly white British donors. Only a handful of AZD1222 recipients, six or seven in all, had baseline seropositivity.

Sequencing was performed with immunoSEQ multiplex PCR; in TCRdb, only in-frame clones are kept and a portion is missing. The table shows about 140,000 clones, with under 90% occurring only once. Trimming at V came to 0 bases and at J to 8 bases, leaving 7 bases not matched to a gene. This CDR3 is built from 16 residues. CDR1 LGHNT and CDR2 FRNRAP come from the germline V gene. Notes on this clone: Its target is not known.

The chain has TRBV12-5 and TRBJ1-4; 9 bases align to TRBD1. This clonotype was obtained from an adult who received the AZD1222 COVID-19 vaccine. The sample here was peripheral blood, taken 28 days after the second AZD1222 dose. This CDR3 is CASGLVQGTGPEKLFF. In nucleotides, the CDR3 is TGTGCTAGTGGTTTGGTACAAGGGACAGGGCCAGAAAAACTGTTTTTT.